The rows below give T cell receptor beta chains drawn from one sample of a study of cytomegalovirus exposure and HLA in healthy donors. Using immunoSEQ multiplex PCR, the repertoire was profiled, and TCRdb retains in-frame clones only, with some absent. The top ten hold nearly 3.5% of the sample, which has about 140,000 clones, roughly 80% seen once. Sequencing was performed on PBMCs. The source of these receptors is a male donor in good health and CMV-seronegative. Each CDR3 is given with its conserved first and last residue. A D gene is named only where the DNA matches it firmly. Expanded clones get a size class; other rows say once, few or many, or leave the size out.

.	TRBV6-5	15	TRBJ2-7	TRBD1	CASSYWDSISYEQYF
.	TRBV6-5	14	TRBJ2-2	TRBD1	CASSLGQATGELFF
.	TRBV7-2	16	TRBJ2-5	.	CASSPNPPGATETQYF
.	TRBV9	14	TRBJ2-7	TRBD1	CASSVRTGQDEQYF
.	TRBV4-3	17	TRBJ1-4	TRBD1	CASSQEFFRGNGEKLFF
.	TRBV15	14	TRBJ1-1	.	CATGSRDGVGEAFF
.	TRBV11-2	15	TRBJ1-4	TRBD1	CASSLNQGANEKLFF
.	TRBV6-6	13	TRBJ1-1	.	CASSSTRGTEAFF
few	TRBV4-3	17	TRBJ2-1	TRBD2	CASSQDRGGGPINEQFF
few	TRBV18	17	TRBJ1-5	.	CASSPLGGAPGNQPQHF
.	TRBV14	18	TRBJ2-3	TRBD2	CASSQAGLAGPSTDTQYF